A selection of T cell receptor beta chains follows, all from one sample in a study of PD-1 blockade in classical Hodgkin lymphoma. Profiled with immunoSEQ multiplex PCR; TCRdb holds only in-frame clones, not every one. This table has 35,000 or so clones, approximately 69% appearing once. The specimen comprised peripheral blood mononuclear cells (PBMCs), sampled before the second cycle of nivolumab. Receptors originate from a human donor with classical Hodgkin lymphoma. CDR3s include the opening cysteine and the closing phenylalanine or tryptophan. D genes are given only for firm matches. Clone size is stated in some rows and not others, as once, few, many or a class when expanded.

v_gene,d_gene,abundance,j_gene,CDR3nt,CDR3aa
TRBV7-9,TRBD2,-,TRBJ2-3,TGTGCCAGCAGCTTAGCTAGCGGGGCCACAGATACGCAGTATTTT,CASSLASGATDTQYF
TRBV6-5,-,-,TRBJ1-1,TGTGCCAGCAGGTACATTGAGGGGACGGCTGCCGAAGCTTTCTTT,CASRYIEGTAAEAFF
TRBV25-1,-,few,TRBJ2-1,TGTGCCAGTGTCCAGGGTCTGGGTTCCTACAATGAGCAGTTCTTC,CASVQGLGSYNEQFF
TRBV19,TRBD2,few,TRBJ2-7,TGTGCCAGTAGTAGGACCACTAGCGGGATTAACTACGAGCAGTACTTC,CASSRTTSGINYEQYF
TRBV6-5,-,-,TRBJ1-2,TGTGCCAGCAACCAACCCCCCTATGGCTACACCTTC,CASNQPPYGYTF
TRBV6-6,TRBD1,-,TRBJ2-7,TGTGCCAGCAGTTACTACAGGGGGTACTACGAGCAGTACTTC,CASSYYRGYYEQYF
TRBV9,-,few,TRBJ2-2,TGTGCCAGCAGTTATCGACCCCGACAGGAGAACACCGGGGAGCTGTTTTTT,CASSYRPRQENTGELFF
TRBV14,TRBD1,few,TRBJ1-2,TGTGCCAGCAGCCTACGGGACAGGGGGTATGGCTACACCTTC,CASSLRDRGYGYTF
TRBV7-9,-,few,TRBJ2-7,TGTGCCAGCAGCTTATCTTGGGACGAGCAGTACTTC,CASSLSWDEQYF
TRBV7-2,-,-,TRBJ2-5,TGTGCCAGCAGCTTACCCCCACAGACCCAGTACTTC,CASSLPPQTQYF
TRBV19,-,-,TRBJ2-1,TGTGCCAGTAGAAGGGTCGGCGGGGCCTACAATGAGCAGTTCTTC,CASRRVGGAYNEQFF
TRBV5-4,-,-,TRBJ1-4,TGTGCCAGCAGCTTGGCAGGGATGGGTGAAAAACTGTTTTTT,CASSLAGMGEKLFF
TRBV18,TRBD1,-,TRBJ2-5,TGTGCCAGCTCAGGGGACAGGGCGTGGGAGACCCAGTACTTC,CASSGDRAWETQYF
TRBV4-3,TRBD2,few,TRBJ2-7,TGCGCCAGCAGCCTAGCGGGGGAAACCTCCTACGAGCAGTACTTC,CASSLAGETSYEQYF
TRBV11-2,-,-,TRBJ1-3,TGTGCCAGCAGCTTAGACAGGGTCTCTGGAAACACCATATATTTT,CASSLDRVSGNTIYF
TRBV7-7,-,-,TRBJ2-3,TGTGCCAGCAGCTTCGGGTCGGGAATCACAGATACGCAGTATTTT,CASSFGSGITDTQYF
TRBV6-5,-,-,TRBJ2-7,TGTGCCAGCAGTTACCCTCAGGGGTCAGGCTCCTACGAGCAGTACTTC,CASSYPQGSGSYEQYF
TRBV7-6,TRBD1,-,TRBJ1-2,TGTGCCAGCAGCTTAGAAGTTTCAGGGGGCCTCTATGGCTACACCTTC,CASSLEVSGGLYGYTF
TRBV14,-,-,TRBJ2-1,TGTGCCAGCAGCCCATCTCCTCCGGTGCGGCAGTTCTTC,CASSPSPPVRQFF
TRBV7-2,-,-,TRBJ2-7,TGTGCCAGCAGCTGGGGGCAGGGATCCCACGAGCAGTACTTC,CASSWGQGSHEQYF
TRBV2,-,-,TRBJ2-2,TGTGCCAGCAAGGTGGGGGTTCGAACCGGGGAGCTGTTTTTT,CASKVGVRTGELFF
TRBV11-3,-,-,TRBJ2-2,TGTGCCAGCAGTGAGGGGGCCGGGGAGCTGTTTTTT,CASSEGAGELFF
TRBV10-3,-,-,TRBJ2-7,TGTGCCATCAGGCGCCCGGCCGGAACAGGGCAGTACTTC,CAIRRPAGTGQYF
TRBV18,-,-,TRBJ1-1,TGTGCCAGCTCACGACCAGGGAACACTGAAGCTTTCTTT,CASSRPGNTEAFF
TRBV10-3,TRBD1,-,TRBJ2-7,TGTGCCATAGGCGGGACAGGGGGACACGAGCAGTACTTC,CAIGGTGGHEQYF
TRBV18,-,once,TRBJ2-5,TGTGCCAGCTCACCAGGGTACCAAGAGACCCAGTACTTC,CASSPGYQETQYF
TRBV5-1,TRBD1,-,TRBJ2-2,TGCGCCAGCAGCCCGGGACAGTCGAACACCGGGGAGCTGTTTTTT,CASSPGQSNTGELFF
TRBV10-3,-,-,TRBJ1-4,TGTGCCATCAGTGAGACAGCGAGAACTAATGAAAAACTGTTTTTT,CAISETARTNEKLFF
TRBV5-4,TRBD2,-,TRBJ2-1,TGTGCCAGCAGCGTAGCGGGAAGGGGTGAGCAGTTCTTC,CASSVAGRGEQFF
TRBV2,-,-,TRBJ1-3,TGTGCCAGCAGTGAAGAAGCGCGCTCTGGAAACACCATATATTTT,CASSEEARSGNTIYF
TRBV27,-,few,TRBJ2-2,TGTGCCAGCAGCCAGGGTTGGGGGAGAGACACCGGGGAGCTGTTTTTT,CASSQGWGRDTGELFF
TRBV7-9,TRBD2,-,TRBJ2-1,TGTGCCAGCAGCTTAGCGGCGGGACTAGCGGACTACAATGAGCAGTTCTTC,CASSLAAGLADYNEQFF
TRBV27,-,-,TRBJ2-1,TGTGCCAGCAGTTTATCGGGGGGGGGCGAGCAGTTCTTC,CASSLSGGGEQFF
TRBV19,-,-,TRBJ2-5,TGTGCCAGCCAGCCGGGGCGGGGGCGGGCAGAGACCCAGTACTTC,CASQPGRGRAETQYF
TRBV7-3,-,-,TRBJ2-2,TGTGCCAGCAGGTCCGGGTCGTTAGTCACCGGGGAGCTGTTTTTT,CASRSGSLVTGELFF
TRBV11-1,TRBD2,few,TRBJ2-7,TGTGCCAGCAGCTTAAGAGTGGCTAGCGGGAGATACGAGCAGTACTTC,CASSLRVASGRYEQYF
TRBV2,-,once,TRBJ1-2,TGTGCCAGCAGTGGAGGACCGGGACCTGGCTACACCTTC,CASSGGPGPGYTF
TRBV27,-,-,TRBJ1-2,TGTGCCAGCAGTGTTACAGGGAGCTATGGCTACACCTTC,CASSVTGSYGYTF
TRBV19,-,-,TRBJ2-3,TGTGCCAGTAGAGAAGCATACACAGATACGCAGTATTTT,CASREAYTDTQYF
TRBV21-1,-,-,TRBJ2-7,TGTGCCAGCAGCAGCAACAGGGTTTCCTACGAGCAGTACTTC,CASSSNRVSYEQYF
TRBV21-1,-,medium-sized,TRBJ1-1,TGTGCCAGCAGCAAAGTGACAGGGAGCATGAACACTGAAGCTTTCTTT,CASSKVTGSMNTEAFF
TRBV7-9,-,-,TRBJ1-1,TGTGCCAGCAGATTCACAGCGAACACTGAAGCTTTCTTT,CASRFTANTEAFF
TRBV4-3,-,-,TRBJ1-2,TGCGCCAGCAGCCAAGAACCAGTCAACTATGGCTACACCTTC,CASSQEPVNYGYTF
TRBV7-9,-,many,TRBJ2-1,TGTGCCAGCAGCCGGACCGACAGCAATGAGCAGTTCTTC,CASSRTDSNEQFF
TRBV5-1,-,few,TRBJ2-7,TGCGCCAGCAGCCGCAGGGGTAGCGACGAGCAGTACTTC,CASSRRGSDEQYF
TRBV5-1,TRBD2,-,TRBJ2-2,TGCGCCAGCTCCCGACTAGCGGGAGCGAACACCGGGGAGCTGTTTTTT,CASSRLAGANTGELFF
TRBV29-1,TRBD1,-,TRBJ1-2,TGCAGCGTAACGACAGGGTTTGGCTACACCTTC,CSVTTGFGYTF
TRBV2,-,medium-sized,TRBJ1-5,TGTGCCAGCAGTGAAACGGGGGTGGGCAATCAGCCCCAGCATTTT,CASSETGVGNQPQHF
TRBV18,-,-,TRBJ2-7,TGTGCCAGCTCACCACCGGGACTCAACTACGAGCAGTACTTC,CASSPPGLNYEQYF
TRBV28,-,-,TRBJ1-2,TGTGCCAGCTTTTCCTTGGGCTATGGCTACACCTTC,CASFSLGYGYTF
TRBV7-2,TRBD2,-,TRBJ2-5,TGTGCCAGCAGCTTAGGGACTAGCGGCCAAGAGACCCAGTACTTC,CASSLGTSGQETQYF